The 24 T cell receptor beta chains below were found in one sample sequenced in a study of T cells in Graves' hyperthyroidism and ophthalmopathy (dated by TCRdb to between 2018 and 2020). The method behind the library was multiplex PCR. Instrument on record: Illumina HiSeq 2000. TCR beta CDR3 regions were amplified from RNA transcripts. A first-round RT-PCR of the TCR CDR3 used the HTBI primer set with the Qiagen OneStep RT-PCR kit. The public sequencing data were trimmed at Q25 with fastp and processed into clonotypes with MiXCR by TCRdb, which kept only in-frame beta chains. Each entry merges the rows of one CDR3 protein and shows their most common DNA and genes. The sample table lists approximately 740,000 distinct CDR3 sequences, around 15% of them with a count of one. Of the sample, roughly 10% falls within the top ten clones. The source material was blood. Receptors originate from a woman between 18 and 29 years old with Graves' hyperthyroidism.

The J gene is TRBJ2-1, the V gene TRBV11-3, with 8 positions matching TRBD2. The CDR3 is made up of 15 amino acids. V shed 3 bases and J 5 bases; nucleotides not matched to a gene: 6. CDR1 and CDR2 from the germline V gene are SGHNT and YENEEA. The CDR3 spells CASSFFSGNNNEQFF. CDR3 bases: TGTGCCAGCAGCTTTTTTAGCGGGAATAACAATGAGCAGTTCTTC.

This clonotype was recorded a few times. The J gene is TRBJ2-2, the V gene TRBV6-9; tentative D call: TRBD2 (6 bases). V lost 3 bases and J 3 bases, leaving 14 bases between the germline ends. The germline CDR1 and CDR2 sequences are MNHGY and SVAAGI. The CDR3 totals 16 residues. The CDR3 sequence: CASSYSGGSYTGELFF. CDR3 DNA sequence: TGTGCCAGCAGTTACAGTGGGGGGAGTTACACCGGGGAGCTGTTTTTT.

The genes are TRBV7-9 and TRBJ2-1; 15 nucleotides match TRBD2. This CDR3 comprises 14 residues. The V segment lost 8 bases and the J segment 8 bases; nucleotides outside the gene matches: 4. The V gene's germline CDR1 is SEHNR and CDR2 FQNEAQ (reference sequence). CDR3 bases: TGTGCCAGCGGACTAGCGGGGGGGCGGGATGAGCAGTTCTTC. It codes for CASGLAGGRDEQFF.

The rearrangement uses TRBV12-3 or TRBV12-4 and TRBJ2-7; D is uncertain. CDR3 size: 13 residues. V was clipped by 8 bases and J by 1 base, with 12 bases between them. Written as DNA, the CDR3 is TGTGCCAGCTTTCAGGACCCATCCTACGAGCAGTACTTC. Amino acid sequence: CASFQDPSYEQYF.

The rearrangement uses TRBV2 and TRBJ1-4, with D possibly being TRBD1 (5 bases). V was pared by 6 bases and J by 4 bases, with 9 bases between. Per the germline V gene, CDR1 is SNHLY and CDR2 is FYNNEI. The CDR3 length is 13 residues. The CDR3, as DNA: TGTGCCAGCAGCCAGGGCATTAATGAAAAACTGTTTTTT. Its translation is CASSQGINEKLFF.

This sequence joins TRBV7-9 and TRBJ1-2; possible D gene TRBD1, 5 bases. Trimming cost V 1 base and J 5 bases, with 14 bases left between them. The CDR3 contains 15 residues. CDR1 is SEHNR and CDR2 is FQNEAQ in the germline V gene (reference sequence). CDR3 in amino acids: CASSLVARDLYGYTF. The CDR3 nucleotides read TGTGCCAGCAGCTTAGTAGCCAGGGACCTTTATGGCTACACCTTC.

V gene TRBV20-1 combines with J gene TRBJ1-5; no reliable D call. This CDR3 contains 13 residues. Germline lookup yields CDR1 DFQATT and CDR2 SNEGSKA (reference sequence). Trimming removed 2 bases from V and 3 bases from J, with 8 bases in between. CDR3 nucleotides: TGCAGTGCTAGATATGGGCTCAATCAGCCCCAGCATTTT. Protein sequence: CSARYGLNQPQHF.

This clonotype was seen more than once but under ten times. The CDR3 sequence: CASSAGLAGSSTGELFF. The CDR3 DNA reads TGTGCCAGCAGCGCGGGACTAGCGGGATCTTCCACCGGGGAGCTGTTTTTT. This sequence joins TRBV5-5 and TRBJ2-2, with 13 positions matching TRBD2. V trimming: 4 bases; J trimming: 4 bases; junction bases outside the gene matches: 7. The CDR3 runs to 17 residues. Germline V CDR1 and CDR2: SGHKS, YYEKEE (reference sequence). The complete variable domain, with remaining parts taken from reference TRBV5-5 and TRBJ2-2, reads DAGVTQSPTHLIKTRGQQVTLRCSPISGHKSVSWYQQVLGQGPQFIFQYYEKEERGRGNFPDRFSARQFPNYSSELNVNALLLGDSALYLCASSAGLAGSSTGELFFGEGSRLTVL.

Many counts were recorded for this clonotype. The J gene is TRBJ2-1, the V gene TRBV11-2, with a possible D match to TRBD1 (5 bases). The CDR3 loop spans 15 amino acids. Germline V gene lookup returns CDR1 SGHAT and CDR2 FQNNGV. The V end lost 8 bases, the J end lost 9 bases, and 23 bases lay between the germline ends. CDR3 bases: TGTGCCAGCGGGGCTTATATCGGCGTGCTAGGTGAGCAGTTCTTC. Residues: CASGAYIGVLGEQFF. Based on the CDR3 plus reference TRBV11-2 and TRBJ2-1, the full variable domain is EAGVAQSPRYKIIEKRQSVAFWCNPISGHATLYWYQQILGQGPKLLIQFQNNGVVDDSQLPKDRFSAERLKGVDSTLKIQPAKLEDSAVYLCASGAYIGVLGEQFFGPGTRLTVL.

The V call is TRBV7-9, the J call TRBJ2-7; no reliable D call. The germline gives CDR1 SEHNR, CDR2 FQNEAQ (reference sequence). Trimming stripped 1 base from V and 2 bases from J, with 12 bases between. There are 15 residues in the CDR3. The CDR3 nucleotides are TGTGCCAGCAGCTTAGGAGGCCACCGTACCTACGAGCAGTACTTC. Its translation: CASSLGGHRTYEQYF.

This clonotype was observed many times. This CDR3 reads CSARGEPHNEQFF. For the CDR3, the DNA is TGCAGTGCTAGGGGTGAGCCCCACAATGAGCAGTTCTTC. The chain uses TRBV20-1 and TRBJ2-1; no clear D gene. V lost 3 bases and J 5 bases, leaving 11 bases between the germline ends. This CDR3 is 13 amino acids long. Germline V gene sequence: CDR1 DFQATT, CDR2 SNEGSKA (reference sequence).

The chain recombines TRBV29-1 with TRBJ2-5; D unresolved. Germline V gives CDR1 SQVTM, CDR2 ANQGSEA. The CDR3 covers 16 residues. V gave up 3 bases and J gave up 0 bases, with 17 bases separating them. For the CDR3, the DNA is TGCAGCGTTGATGGGGTTAGAGGCTCAAACCAAGAGACCCAGTACTTC. Translating it yields CSVDGVRGSNQETQYF. The whole variable domain, remainder taken from reference TRBV29-1 and TRBJ2-5, is SAVISQKPSRDICQRGTSLTIQCQVDSQVTMMFWYRQQPGQSLTLIATANQGSEATYESGFVIDKFPISRPNLTFSTLTVSNMSPEDSSIYLCSVDGVRGSNQETQYFGPGTRLLVL.

This clonotype has only a few counts. This CDR3 reads CASSFGPITDTQYF. DNA of the CDR3: TGTGCCAGCAGTTTTGGGCCAATCACAGATACGCAGTATTTT. The V and J genes are TRBV12-3 or TRBV12-4 and TRBJ2-3; D uncertain. CDR3 length: 14 residues. Deletions cut 3 bases from V and 2 bases from J, with 9 bases between.

This clonotype was detected many times. The rearrangement joins TRBV6-1 to TRBJ2-2, with D unresolved. V was pared by 2 bases and J by 2 bases, with 6 bases between. The CDR3 length is 14 residues. Germline V CDR1 and CDR2: MNHNS, SASEGT. In DNA form, the CDR3 reads TGTGCCAGCAGTGAATGGACCAACACCGGGGAGCTGTTTTTT. Protein product: CASSEWTNTGELFF.

This clonotype was counted a single time. V gene TRBV6-6 combines with J gene TRBJ2-1, with D hard to call. Per the germline V gene, CDR1 is MNHNY and CDR2 is SVGAGI (reference sequence). The CDR3 extends over 14 amino acids. V was cut by 0 bases and J by 5 bases, with 8 bases left in between. The CDR3 spells CASSYSRQNNEQFF. The CDR3 DNA reads as TGTGCCAGCAGTTACTCGAGGCAGAACAATGAGCAGTTCTTC.

The chain has TRBV5-1 and TRBJ2-5; 7 bases map to TRBD1. V trimming: 3 bases; J trimming: 5 bases; junction bases outside the gene matches: 13. This CDR3 is built from 16 residues. Germline CDR1 is SGHRS and CDR2 is YFSETQ. The CDR3 coding sequence is TGCGCCAGCAGCTGGATCAGGGGGTCCCTCTTGGAGACCCAGTACTTC. Translating it yields CASSWIRGSLLETQYF. Using reference TRBV5-1 and TRBJ2-5 for the parts outside the CDR3, the full variable domain is KAGVTQTPRYLIKTRGQQVTLSCSPISGHRSVSWYQQTPGQGLQFLFEYFSETQRNKGNFPGRFSGRQFSNSRSEMNVSTLELGDSALYLCASSWIRGSLLETQYFGPGTRLLVL.

A few counts support this clonotype. As DNA, the CDR3 is TGTGCCAGCACCCGGTTAGGACTAGCGGGAGCCAATGAGCAGTTCTTC. This codes for CASTRLGLAGANEQFF. The chain combines TRBV6-1 with TRBJ2-1; 13 bases match TRBD2. This CDR3 has 16 residues. Germline CDR1 and CDR2: MNHNS and SASEGT. The trim removed 7 bases at V and 6 bases at J, leaving 9 bases unmatched.

This clonotype was detected ten times or more. This chain uses TRBV28 with TRBJ1-5, with D possibly TRBD1 on 6 matching bases. The germline V gene has CDR1 MDHEN and CDR2 SYDVKM. V lost 7 bases to trimming and J lost 7 bases, with 17 bases between them. The CDR3 is 14 residues long. The CDR3 bases are TGTGCCAGCAATGATCAGGGGACGAGGCAGCCCCAGCATTTT. It yields the protein CASNDQGTRQPQHF.

The table lists this clonotype with many counts. The chain recombines TRBV7-9 with TRBJ1-2; D unclear. The CDR3 has 14 residues. Germline assignment: CDR1 SEHNR and CDR2 FQNEAQ (reference sequence). With 4 bases removed from V and 3 bases from J, the gap between germline ends came to 12 bases. CDR3 sequence reads: CASSSRTADYGYTF. For the CDR3, the DNA is TGTGCCAGCAGCTCCAGGACGGCAGACTATGGCTACACCTTC.

The chain couples TRBV2 to TRBJ2-7, with 12 nucleotides matching TRBD2. The CDR3 runs 15 residues. Germline values: CDR1 SNHLY, CDR2 FYNNEI. V shed 6 bases, J shed 7 bases, and the junction held 10 bases outside the gene matches. CDR3 coding DNA: TGTGCCAGCAGCCGGAGGCTAGCGGGAGGGAAAGAGCAGTACTTC. This encodes CASSRRLAGGKEQYF.

There are a few counts of this clonotype. The V and J genes are TRBV15 and TRBJ2-7; 8 nucleotides agree with TRBD1. The CDR3 covers 14 residues. In germline, CDR1 is LNHNV, CDR2 YYDKDF (reference sequence). The V gene end was trimmed by 8 bases and the J gene end by 0 bases; junction bases not matched to a gene: 6. This chain's CDR3 is CATSRDRSSYEQYF. CDR3 in DNA: TGTGCCACCTCTAGGGACAGGAGCTCCTACGAGCAGTACTTC.

The J gene is TRBJ2-2, the V gene TRBV19; D perhaps matches TRBD1 (6 bases). Deletions cut 5 bases from V and 14 bases from J, with 18 bases between. The CDR3 length is 13 residues. Germline values: CDR1 LNHDA, CDR2 SQIVND (reference sequence). CDR3 nucleotides: TGTGCCAGTAGTGACAGGCTTAAAGAGGGACTGTTTTTT. This gives the protein CASSDRLKEGLFF.

In its sample, this clonotype was seen a few times. The CDR3 nucleotides read TGTGCCAGTATAGCCACAGGCAAAGCTAACTATGGCTACACCTTC. The encoded protein is CASIATGKANYGYTF. This chain uses TRBV19 with TRBJ1-2; TRBD1 might be the D (5 bases). Germline V gives CDR1 LNHDA, CDR2 SQIVND (reference sequence). The CDR3 extends over 15 amino acids. The V end lost 7 bases, the J end lost 0 bases, and 15 bases lay between the germline ends.

The sample holds a few counts of this clonotype. The rearrangement uses TRBV6-1 and TRBJ2-7; TRBD1 matches 7 bases. The V gene end was trimmed by 6 bases and the J gene end by 3 bases; junction bases not matched to a gene: 8. This CDR3 is built from 14 residues. Germline CDR1 and CDR2: MNHNS and SASEGT. This CDR3 is CASSSKTGIYEQYF. The CDR3 region has the DNA TGTGCCAGCAGCAGCAAGACAGGGATCTACGAGCAGTACTTC.